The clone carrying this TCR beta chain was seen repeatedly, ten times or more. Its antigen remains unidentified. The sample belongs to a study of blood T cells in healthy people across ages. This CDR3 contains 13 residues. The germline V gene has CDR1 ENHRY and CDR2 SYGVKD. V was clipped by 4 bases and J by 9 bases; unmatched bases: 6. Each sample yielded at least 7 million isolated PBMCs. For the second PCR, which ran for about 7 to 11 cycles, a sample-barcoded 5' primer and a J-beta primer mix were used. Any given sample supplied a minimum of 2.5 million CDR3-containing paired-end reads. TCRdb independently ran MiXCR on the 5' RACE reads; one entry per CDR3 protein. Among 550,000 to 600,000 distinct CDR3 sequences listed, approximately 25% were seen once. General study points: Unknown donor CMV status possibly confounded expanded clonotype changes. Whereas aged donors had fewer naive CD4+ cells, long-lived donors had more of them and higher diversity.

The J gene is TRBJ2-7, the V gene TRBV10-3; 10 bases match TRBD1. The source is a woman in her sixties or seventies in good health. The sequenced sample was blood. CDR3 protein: CAISAGQGVAQYF. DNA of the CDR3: TGTGCCATCAGTGCAGGACAGGGGGTCGCGCAGTACTTC.